The rows below give T cell receptor beta chains drawn from one sample of a study of blood T cell repertoires in COVID-19. Assay used: immunoSEQ multiplex PCR; TCRdb lists only in-frame clones, some missing. The profile shows some 300,000 clones, about 90% of them singletons. The sample was peripheral blood. The receptors originated from a woman aged 45-60 years with COVID-19, enrolled during active disease. Both conserved end residues are part of each CDR3. The D gene is left open where the match is weak. Part of the rows lack a size; the others show once, few, many or a class for expanded clones.

clone_size	j_call	d_call	v_call	cdr3_aa	cdr3_nt
.	TRBJ2-5	.	TRBV7-2	CASSLAASLAGLQETQYF	TGTGCCAGCAGCTTAGCGGCCTCACTAGCTGGGCTACAAGAGACCCAGTACTTC
.	TRBJ1-1	TRBD1	TRBV19	CASSIVGTGGRSKNTEAFF	TGTGCCAGTAGTATAGTTGGGACAGGGGGTCGCAGTAAGAACACTGAAGCTTTCTTT
.	TRBJ1-6	TRBD1	TRBV3-1/TRBV3-2	CASSQDVRTGSSSPLHF	TGTGCCAGCAGCCAAGATGTGAGGACAGGTTCCAGTTCACCCCTCCACTTT
.	TRBJ1-1	.	TRBV3-1/TRBV3-2	CASSQALNRPNTEAFF	TGTGCCAGCAGCCAAGCTCTTAACAGACCGAACACTGAAGCTTTCTTT
.	TRBJ1-1	.	TRBV19	CASSIGGRPNTEAFF	TGTGCCAGTAGTATAGGAGGCAGACCGAACACTGAAGCTTTCTTT
.	TRBJ2-3	TRBD1	TRBV5-1	CASSWTGGAGGDTQYF	TGCGCCAGCAGCTGGACAGGGGGCGCGGGAGGAGATACGCAGTATTTT
.	TRBJ2-7	TRBD2	TRBV9	CASSFEGLANYEQYF	TGTGCCAGCAGCTTCGAGGGACTAGCGAACTACGAGCAGTACTTC
.	TRBJ1-5	TRBD1	TRBV6-5	CASSLRGHQPQHF	TGTGCCAGCAGCCTCAGGGGGCATCAGCCCCAGCATTTT
.	TRBJ2-1	.	TRBV29-1	CSVEARQVHNEQFF	TGCAGCGTTGAAGCCCGACAGGTCCACAATGAGCAGTTCTTC
.	TRBJ2-2	.	TRBV2	CASSARRTSTGELFF	TGTGCCAGCAGCGCCCGGCGGACAAGCACCGGGGAGCTGTTTTTT
few	TRBJ1-2	.	TRBV30	CAWSVRGVFSSNYGYTF	TGTGCCTGGAGTGTACGGGGGGTGTTCTCTTCGAACTATGGCTACACCTTC
.	TRBJ2-1	.	TRBV5-1	CASSWAEYNEQFF	TGCGCCAGCAGCTGGGCCGAATACAATGAGCAGTTCTTC
.	TRBJ1-2	.	TRBV12-3/TRBV12-4	CASSLASYGYTF	TGTGCCAGCAGTTTGGCCTCCTATGGCTACACCTTC
.	TRBJ1-5	TRBD1	TRBV2	CASSEGKGAYQPQHF	TGTGCCAGCAGTGAGGGGAAGGGGGCCTATCAGCCCCAGCATTTT
.	TRBJ2-1	TRBD2	TRBV6-4	CASSPGLAYPNEQFF	TGTGCCAGCAGCCCGGGACTAGCCTATCCCAATGAGCAGTTCTTC
.	TRBJ2-3	.	TRBV4-1	CASSQVAVGTDTQYF	TGCGCCAGCAGCCAAGTAGCGGTTGGGACAGATACGCAGTATTTT
.	TRBJ2-1	.	TRBV11-3	CASSSILSLGGRSEQFF	TGTGCCAGCAGCTCCATCCTTAGCCTCGGGGGTAGGAGTGAGCAGTTCTTC
.	TRBJ1-6	TRBD1	TRBV13	CASSLVGDRADSPLHF	TGTGCCAGCAGCTTAGTAGGGGACAGGGCGGATTCACCCCTCCACTTT
.	TRBJ2-7	.	TRBV27	CASSLAGPTYEQYF	TGTGCCAGCAGTTTAGCGGGACCCACCTACGAGCAGTACTTC
.	TRBJ2-7	TRBD2	TRBV7-2	CASSLEPPPTGGPPYEQYF	TGTGCCAGCAGCTTAGAGCCCCCCCCAACGGGGGGTCCACCCTACGAGCAGTACTTC
.	TRBJ2-3	.	TRBV7-7	CASAGASTDTQYF	TGTGCCAGCGCGGGTGCTAGCACAGATACGCAGTATTTT
.	TRBJ1-1	.	TRBV5-1	CASSSRDPNTEAFF	TGCGCCAGCAGCTCGCGGGACCCTAACACTGAAGCTTTCTTT
few	TRBJ2-2	TRBD2	TRBV9	CASSVPSGRSSGELFF	TGTGCCAGCAGCGTCCCTAGCGGGAGGTCGTCCGGGGAGCTGTTTTTT
.	TRBJ1-3	.	TRBV19	CASTLRSSGNTIYF	TGTGCCAGCACTCTCCGTTCCTCTGGAAACACCATATATTTT
.	TRBJ1-3	TRBD1	TRBV5-6	CASSLPHPTGTAINF	TGTGCCAGCAGCCTACCTCACCCGACAGGGACGGCGATAAATTTT
.	TRBJ2-7	.	TRBV3-1/TRBV3-2	CASSPPGNLYEQYF	TGTGCCAGCAGTCCTCCAGGGAACCTCTACGAGCAGTACTTC
.	TRBJ2-2	TRBD2	TRBV30	CAWSVNSGKNTGELFF	TGTGCCTGGAGTGTAAATAGCGGGAAGAACACCGGGGAGCTGTTTTTT
.	TRBJ2-7	TRBD2	TRBV11-2	CASSLDHGLAKYEQYF	TGTGCCAGCAGCTTAGATCATGGACTAGCTAAGTACGAGCAGTACTTC
.	TRBJ1-1	.	TRBV5-4	CATGAFMNTEAFF	TGTGCGACGGGAGCTTTCATGAACACTGAAGCTTTCTTT
once	TRBJ1-6	TRBD1	TRBV18	CASSPGTGDSSPLHF	TGTGCCAGCTCCCCCGGGACAGGGGATTCGTCACCCCTCCACTTT
.	TRBJ1-3	TRBD1	TRBV10-3	CAISAEDRVGNTIYF	TGTGCCATCAGTGCCGAGGACAGGGTTGGAAACACCATATATTTT
.	TRBJ2-2	.	TRBV5-4	CASSLVSGNTGELFF	TGTGCCAGCAGCTTGGTTAGCGGGAACACCGGGGAGCTGTTTTTT
.	TRBJ2-7	TRBD1	TRBV15	CATSIRQGAYEQYF	TGTGCCACCAGCATAAGACAGGGGGCCTACGAGCAGTACTTC
.	TRBJ2-1	TRBD2	TRBV29-1	CSVLAGYSYNEQFF	TGCAGCGTACTAGCGGGATACTCCTACAATGAGCAGTTCTTC
.	TRBJ2-2	TRBD2	TRBV7-6	CASSLELAGLGELFF	TGTGCCAGCAGCTTGGAACTAGCGGGATTGGGGGAGCTGTTTTTT
few	TRBJ2-4	.	TRBV27	CASSPQAIGKNIQYF	TGTGCCAGCAGTCCCCAGGCGATCGGCAAAAACATTCAGTACTTC
.	TRBJ2-5	TRBD1	TRBV2	CASSGQGKGQETQYF	TGTGCCAGCAGTGGACAGGGGAAGGGGCAAGAGACCCAGTACTTC
.	TRBJ2-2	.	TRBV18	CASSPDRPEVGELFF	TGTGCCAGCTCACCAGACAGACCTGAGGTCGGGGAGCTGTTTTTT
.	TRBJ1-2	TRBD1	TRBV5-4	CASSSIQGGDYGYTF	TGTGCCAGCAGCTCCATCCAGGGGGGAGACTATGGCTACACCTTC
.	TRBJ1-5	.	TRBV19	CASSWTASNQPQHF	TGTGCCAGTAGTTGGACAGCCAGCAATCAGCCCCAGCATTTT
.	TRBJ2-5	TRBD1	TRBV5-6	CASSLWGQNQETQYF	TGTGCCAGCAGCTTGTGGGGACAGAATCAAGAGACCCAGTACTTC
.	TRBJ2-7	TRBD2	TRBV9	CASSETSGWHEQYF	TGTGCCAGCAGCGAGACTAGCGGGTGGCACGAGCAGTACTTC
.	TRBJ1-1	TRBD1	TRBV19	CASTGTGRAEAFF	TGTGCCAGTACCGGGACAGGGCGTGCTGAAGCTTTCTTT
.	TRBJ2-7	.	TRBV19	CASRGGPDEQYF	TGTGCCAGTAGAGGGGGTCCGGACGAGCAGTACTTC
.	TRBJ1-1	TRBD1	TRBV5-1	CASSLVRTGYTEAFF	TGCGCCAGCAGCTTGGTTCGGACAGGCTACACTGAAGCTTTCTTT
.	TRBJ1-5	TRBD1	TRBV18	CASSPPGQGARQPQHF	TGTGCCAGCTCACCACCGGGACAGGGGGCGCGTCAGCCCCAGCATTTT
.	TRBJ1-1	.	TRBV14	CASSRETNTEAFF	TGTGCCAGCAGCCGAGAGACTAACACTGAAGCTTTCTTT
.	TRBJ2-1	TRBD2	TRBV6-4	CASGLWEGWNEQFF	TGTGCCAGCGGGTTGTGGGAGGGTTGGAATGAGCAGTTCTTC
.	TRBJ2-7	TRBD1	TRBV11-3	CASSTGQVGSYEQYF	TGTGCCAGCAGCACCGGACAGGTAGGATCCTACGAGCAGTACTTC
.	TRBJ2-2	.	TRBV2	CASSEGGRRNTGELFF	TGTGCCAGCAGTGAAGGAGGCAGACGTAACACCGGGGAGCTGTTTTTT
once	TRBJ2-7	.	TRBV1	CTSSPRAGVVQEQYF	TGCACCAGCAGCCCCCGAGCGGGAGTCGTACAAGAGCAGTACTTC